This T cell receptor beta chain was documented in a study of metastatic and nonmetastatic thyroid tumors. Study details: The comparison covered peripheral blood and tumor or nodule tissue in malignant and benign thyroid patients.

The study's findings and limits: Compared with benign nodules, malignant thyroid tumors were reported to have significantly higher TCR beta diversity in both blood and tumor.

This clone has only a few counts. No antigen is known for it. This may be a read error: a much more frequent sequence differs by one nucleotide. How the authors handled the data: What underpinned the distant-metastasis classifier for papillary thyroid cancer was the set of CDR3 differences across clinicopathological groups. With MiXCR, TCRdb called clones anew from the PCR reads. In this record, the V and J calls reflect TCRdb's handling and not the investigators' own analysis. Here the sample spans 24,000 or so clones, approximately 20% being singletons. The junction had 14 bases not matched to a gene; V was cut back by 3 bases and J by 4 bases. CDR3 size: 17 residues. From germline, CDR1 is SQVTM and CDR2 ANQGSEA. Every patient underwent thyroid surgery untreated.

The rearrangement uses TRBV29-1 and TRBJ2-3; 9 bases line up with TRBD1. This TCR was sampled from a female donor with papillary thyroid cancer or a benign thyroid nodule (not recorded which). Some clones in this sample may be carry-over from other donors' samples. Sample: blood. The CDR3 sequence is CSVEVSLGTGRPDTQYF. For the CDR3, the DNA is TGCAGCGTTGAGGTATCTCTCGGGACAGGGCGGCCAGATACGCAGTATTTT.